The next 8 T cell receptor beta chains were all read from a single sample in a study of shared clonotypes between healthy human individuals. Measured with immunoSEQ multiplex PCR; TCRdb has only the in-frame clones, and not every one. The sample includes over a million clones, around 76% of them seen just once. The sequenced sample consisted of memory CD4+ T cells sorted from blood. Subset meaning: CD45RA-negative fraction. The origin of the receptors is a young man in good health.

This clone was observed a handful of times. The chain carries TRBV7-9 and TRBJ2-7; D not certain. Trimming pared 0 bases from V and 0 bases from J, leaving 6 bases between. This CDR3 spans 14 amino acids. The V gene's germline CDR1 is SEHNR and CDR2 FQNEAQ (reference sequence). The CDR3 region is CASSLASSSYEQYF. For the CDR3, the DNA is TGTGCCAGCAGCTTAGCGTCCAGCTCCTACGAGCAGTACTTC.

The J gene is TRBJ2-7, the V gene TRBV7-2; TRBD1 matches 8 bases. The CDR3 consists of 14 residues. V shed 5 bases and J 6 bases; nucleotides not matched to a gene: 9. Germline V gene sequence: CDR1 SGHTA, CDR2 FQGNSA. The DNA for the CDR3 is TGTGCCAGCAGCCCAAGGCAGGGGGCGCGCGAGCAGTACTTC. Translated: CASSPRQGAREQYF.

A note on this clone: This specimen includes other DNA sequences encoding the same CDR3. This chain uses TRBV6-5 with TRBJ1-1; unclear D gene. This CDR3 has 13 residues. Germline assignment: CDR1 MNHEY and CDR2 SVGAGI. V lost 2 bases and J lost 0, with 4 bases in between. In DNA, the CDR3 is TGTGCCAGCAGTTACGCGTTGAACACTGAAGCTTTCTTT. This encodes CASSYALNTEAFF.

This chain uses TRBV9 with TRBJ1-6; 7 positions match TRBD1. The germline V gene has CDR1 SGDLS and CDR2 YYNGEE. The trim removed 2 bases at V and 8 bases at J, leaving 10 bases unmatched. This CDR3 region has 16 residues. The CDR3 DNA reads TGTGCCAGCAGCGTTTCTCCGACAGGGCTAGATTCACCCCTCCACTTT. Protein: CASSVSPTGLDSPLHF.

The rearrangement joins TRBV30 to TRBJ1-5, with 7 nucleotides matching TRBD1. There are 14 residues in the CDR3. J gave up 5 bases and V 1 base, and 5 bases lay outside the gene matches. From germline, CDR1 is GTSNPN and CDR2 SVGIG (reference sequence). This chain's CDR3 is CAWSAGTAYQPQHF. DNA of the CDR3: TGTGCCTGGAGTGCGGGGACAGCCTATCAGCCCCAGCATTTT.

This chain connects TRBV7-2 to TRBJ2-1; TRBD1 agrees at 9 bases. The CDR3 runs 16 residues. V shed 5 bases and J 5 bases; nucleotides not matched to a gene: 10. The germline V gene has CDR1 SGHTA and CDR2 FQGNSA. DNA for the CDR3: TGTGCCAGCAGCCGGGCCGGGACAGGGAAGAACAATGAGCAGTTCTTC. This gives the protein CASSRAGTGKNNEQFF. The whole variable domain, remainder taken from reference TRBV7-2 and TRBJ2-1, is GAGVSQSPSNKVTEKGKDVELRCDPISGHTALYWYRQSLGQGLEFLIYFQGNSAPDKSGLPSDRFSAERTGGSVSTLTIQRTQQEDSAVYLCASSRAGTGKNNEQFFGPGTRLTVL.

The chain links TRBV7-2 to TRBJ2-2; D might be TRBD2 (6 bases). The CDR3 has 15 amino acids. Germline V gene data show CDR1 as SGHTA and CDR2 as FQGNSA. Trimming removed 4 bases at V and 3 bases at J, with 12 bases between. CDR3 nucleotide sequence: TGTGCCAGCAGCTACGGGAGTTGGGACACCGGGGAGCTGTTTTTT. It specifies CASSYGSWDTGELFF.

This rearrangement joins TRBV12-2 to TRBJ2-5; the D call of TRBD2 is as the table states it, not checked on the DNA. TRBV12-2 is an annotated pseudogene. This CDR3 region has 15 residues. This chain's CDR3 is CASRFGAGGFGTQYF. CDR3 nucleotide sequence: TGTGCAAGTCGCTTTGGAGCGGGGGGGTTCGGGACCCAGTACTTC.